These 15 T cell receptor beta chains were all obtained from the same sample, sequenced in a study of early stage breast cancer tumors. Repertoires were generated with immunoSEQ multiplex PCR, while TCRdb's copy carries only in-frame clones and drops some. Of roughly 60,000 clones in the sample, about 83% were seen once. The sequenced sample consisted of blood. The receptors come from a person under 45 with breast cancer.

The V and J genes are TRBV9 and TRBJ1-2; the D gene is possibly TRBD1 (5 bases). The germline V and J ends were trimmed by 3 bases and 0 bases, with 12 bases remaining between them. The CDR3 is 15 residues long. Germline V gene lookup returns CDR1 SGDLS and CDR2 YYNGEE. CDR3 protein: CASSAGGEANYGYTF. The CDR3 DNA sequence: TGTGCCAGCAGCGCCGGGGGAGAAGCTAACTATGGCTACACCTTC.

The rearrangement joins TRBV10-3 to TRBJ1-2; a possible D gene is TRBD1 (6 bases). The V and J ends lost 8 bases and 6 bases respectively, with 16 bases between them. CDR1 is ENHRY, CDR2 SYGVKD, per germline. There are 13 residues in the CDR3. CDR3 DNA: TGTGCCATCGACGGGGGGCGAGTGGATGGCTACACCTTC. Its translation: CAIDGGRVDGYTF.

The rearrangement uses TRBV5-4 and TRBJ2-1; 13 nucleotides match TRBD2. Germline V gene lookup returns CDR1 SGHNT and CDR2 YYREEE (reference sequence). This CDR3 has 16 amino acids. V gave up 0 bases and J gave up 7 bases; unmatched junction bases: 4. This CDR3 is CASSLELAGGRNEQFF. The CDR3 DNA reads as TGTGCCAGCAGCTTGGAACTAGCGGGAGGGAGGAATGAGCAGTTCTTC.

The genes are TRBV14 and TRBJ2-3; D gene ambiguous. CDR1 and CDR2 from the germline V gene are SGHDN and FVKESK. This CDR3 region has 13 residues. V dropped 3 bases and J dropped 0 bases, with 4 bases sitting between them. CDR3 in amino acids: CASSHPSTDTQYF. In DNA form, the CDR3 reads TGTGCCAGCAGCCACCCTAGCACAGATACGCAGTATTTT.

This clone was seen a handful of times. The CDR3 reads CASSLALAEQFF. Here the CDR3 DNA reads TGTGCCAGCAGCTTAGCTCTAGCCGAGCAGTTCTTC. V gene TRBV7-6 combines with J gene TRBJ2-1; tentative D call: TRBD2 (5 bases). V lost 0 bases, J lost 10 bases, and 7 bases lay in between. This CDR3 contains 12 residues. Germline CDR1 and CDR2: SGHVS and FNYEAQ.

J is TRBJ2-7 and V is TRBV27; 11 bases match TRBD2. The CDR3 sequence is 16 residues long. The J segment lost 4 bases and the V segment lost 8 bases, leaving 13 bases of the junction unmatched. Germline V CDR1 and CDR2: MNHEY, SMNVEV (reference sequence). The CDR3 is CASGGLSGRAAYEQYF. CDR3 DNA sequence: TGTGCCAGCGGGGGCCTTAGCGGGAGGGCCGCTTACGAGCAGTACTTC.

The V and J genes are TRBV23-1 and TRBJ1-2; unclear D gene. TRBV23-1 is known as an ORF, though its function is uncertain. CDR3 length: 18 amino acids. Trimming left V 10 bases short and J 4 bases short, with 31 bases between. CDR3 in DNA: TGCGCCACTACAATAACAACCTTGGCAGGACGAGGCGGCTATGGCTACACCTTC. As protein: CATTITTLAGRGGYGYTF.

The rearrangement links TRBV6-1 to TRBJ1-1; 7 bases map to TRBD1. Germline V gene sequence: CDR1 MNHNS, CDR2 SASEGT. V dropped 6 bases and J dropped 1; count of bases not matched to a gene: 5. CDR3 length equals 14 residues. CDR3 region: CASRLTGENTEAFF. CDR3 DNA: TGTGCCAGCAGATTAACAGGGGAGAACACTGAAGCTTTCTTT.

The rearrangement joins TRBV10-1 to TRBJ1-1, with D possibly being TRBD1 (5 bases). V lost 0 bases and J 6 bases, leaving 14 bases between the germline ends. CDR3 length equals 15 residues. Per germline, CDR1 WNHNN and CDR2 SYGVQD (reference sequence). The CDR3 sequence: CASSESGEGAAEAFF. The DNA of the CDR3 is TGCGCCAGCAGTGAGTCGGGGGAAGGTGCGGCTGAAGCTTTCTTT.

The chain recombines TRBV7-2 with TRBJ2-7, with D possibly matching TRBD1 (6 bases). The CDR3 is 16 amino acids. Germline V gene lookup returns CDR1 SGHTA and CDR2 FQGNSA. Trimming removed 5 bases at V and 0 bases at J, with 17 bases between. As DNA, the CDR3 is TGTGCCAGCAGCACCTTGGACAGACCCAGCTCCTACGAGCAGTACTTC. This translates into CASSTLDRPSSYEQYF.

The chain recombines TRBV11-1 with TRBJ2-7; TRBD1 might be the D (5 bases). Germline CDR1 reads SGHAT; CDR2 reads FQDESV (reference sequence). V lost 1 base to trimming and J lost 4 bases, with 17 bases between them. The CDR3 contains 16 residues. CDR3 coding DNA: TGTGCCAGCAGCTTAGGGGGCCAGGAAACCATTTACGAGCAGTACTTC. It specifies CASSLGGQETIYEQYF. The full variable domain, its missing parts supplied by reference TRBV11-1 and TRBJ2-7, is EAEVAQSPRYKITEKSQAVAFWCDPISGHATLYWYRQILGQGPELLVQFQDESVVDDSQLPKDRFSAERLKGVDSTLKIQPAELGDSAMYLCASSLGGQETIYEQYFGPGTRLTVT.

This clone was seen a few times. V usage is TRBV6-5 and J usage is TRBJ1-1, with D unresolved. The CDR3 is 15 residues long. CDR1 and CDR2 (germline): MNHEY, SVGAGI. The ends were cut back, 8 bases at V and 1 base at J, with 17 bases in the middle. The CDR3 DNA reads as TGTGCCAGCGTACCCCGGACGCCTAAGAACACTGAAGCTTTCTTT. Its translation is CASVPRTPKNTEAFF.

V usage is TRBV11-1 and J usage is TRBJ1-1; tentatively, D is TRBD1 (6 bases). Germline assignment: CDR1 SGHAT and CDR2 FQDESV (reference sequence). V was shortened by 4 bases and J by 2 bases, with 23 bases between the two germline ends. This CDR3 contains 18 residues. CDR3 loop: CASSYSVQGSGGNTEAFF. For the CDR3, the DNA is TGTGCCAGCAGCTACTCCGTACAGGGATCTGGGGGAAACACTGAAGCTTTCTTT.

CDR3 in DNA: TGTGCCAGCAGTTTGTCAGGCTCCCCTAACTATGGCTACACCTTC. It is translated as CASSLSGSPNYGYTF. V usage is TRBV27 and J usage is TRBJ1-2; no definite D call. This CDR3 is built from 15 residues. V lost 3 bases, J lost 0 bases, and 11 bases lay in between. Germline CDR1 is MNHEY and CDR2 is SMNVEV (reference sequence).

The J gene is TRBJ2-5, the V gene TRBV2; D may be TRBD2 (7 bases). V lost 5 bases and J lost 5, with 15 bases in between. Germline V gives CDR1 SNHLY, CDR2 FYNNEI. CDR3 length: 14 amino acids. The CDR3 sequence: CASSSVPGGETQYF. The DNA of the CDR3 is TGTGCCAGCAGTTCAGTCCCGGGGGGCGAGACCCAGTACTTC. Full variable domain (rest looked up from reference TRBV2 and TRBJ2-5): EPEVTQTPSHQVTQMGQEVILRCVPISNHLYFYWYRQILGQKVEFLVSFYNNEISEKSEIFDDQFSVERPDGSNFTLKIRSTKLEDSAMYFCASSSVPGGETQYFGPGTRLLVL.